Listed below are T cell receptor beta chains from one sample, sequenced in a study of CD8 T cells in Susac syndrome. TCRdb recomputed calls from the immunoSEQ multiplex PCR reads with MiXCR, one row per CDR3 protein. Of some 94,000 distinct CDR3 sequences in the sample, around 94% were seen once. Material: CD4+ T cells from PBMCs. The receptors stem from a human donor with Susac syndrome. The CDR3 runs from the conserved cysteine through the conserved F or W. A D gene is named only where the DNA matches it firmly. Expanded clones get a size class; other rows say once, few or many, or leave the size out.

v_gene,d_gene,abundance,j_gene,CDR3nt,CDR3aa
TRBV9,-,-,TRBJ2-6,TGTGCCAGCAGCGTAGCTACGCGGGGATATGGCTCTGGGGCCAACGTCCTGACTTTC,CASSVATRGYGSGANVLTF
TRBV2,-,-,TRBJ2-4,TGTGCCAGCAGGTACCAAAACATTCAGTACTTC,CASRYQNIQYF
TRBV20-1,-,-,TRBJ2-3,TGCAGTGCTAGTGACAGCACAGATACGCAGTATTTT,CSASDSTDTQYF
TRBV7-9,-,-,TRBJ2-7,TGTGCCAGCAGCTTTCACAGGGACTCCTACGAGCAGTACTTC,CASSFHRDSYEQYF
TRBV12-3/TRBV12-4,-,-,TRBJ1-2,TGTGCCAGCAGTTTAGGCCCCCTGGGCGGCTATGGCTACACCTTC,CASSLGPLGGYGYTF
TRBV7-3,TRBD2,-,TRBJ2-5,TGTGCCAGCAGCTTATCCCAGCGGGGGATAACAGAGACCCAGTACTTC,CASSLSQRGITETQYF
TRBV7-7,TRBD2,-,TRBJ2-1,TGTGCTAGCAGCCCGACTAGCGGGGGGCTACATTCCTACAATGAGCAGTTCTTC,CASSPTSGGLHSYNEQFF
TRBV20-1,-,-,TRBJ2-5,TGCAGTGCTAGTCAGCTCCAAGAGACCCAGTACTTC,CSASQLQETQYF
TRBV28,TRBD1,-,TRBJ2-7,TGTGCCAGCAGTTCTGGGGACAGATCCTACGAGCAGTACTTC,CASSSGDRSYEQYF
TRBV7-2,-,once,TRBJ2-6,TGTGCCAGCAGCGGGCCTGGGGCCAACGTCCTGACTTTC,CASSGPGANVLTF
TRBV5-4,-,-,TRBJ1-1,TGTGCCAGCAGACCCTACGTTCGGGGGAGAAACACTGAAGCTTTCTTT,CASRPYVRGRNTEAFF
TRBV7-9,TRBD1,-,TRBJ1-6,TGTGCCAGCAGCCCACAGGGGGCTAGCTCCTATAATTCACCCCTCCACTTT,CASSPQGASSYNSPLHF
TRBV4-1,TRBD1,-,TRBJ1-5,TGCGCCAGCAGCCAAGAAACAGGGGTGGGGCAGCCCCAGCATTTT,CASSQETGVGQPQHF
TRBV6-6,-,-,TRBJ1-5,TGTGCCAGCAGTTCCACCCTAGAGGTTCAGCCCCAGCATTTT,CASSSTLEVQPQHF
TRBV29-1,-,-,TRBJ2-7,TGCAGCGTTGAGGTGTCCTACGAGCAGTACTTC,CSVEVSYEQYF
TRBV6-4,-,-,TRBJ2-3,TGTGCCAGCAGTGACTCAGGGGGGGGCACAGATACGCAGTATTTT,CASSDSGGGTDTQYF
TRBV7-2,TRBD1,-,TRBJ1-2,TGTGCCAGCAGCTTCACGCCAGGGGGAGTCAACTATGGCTACACCTTC,CASSFTPGGVNYGYTF
TRBV4-1,TRBD1,-,TRBJ1-2,TGCGCCAGCAGTCCCAGGGGGTTCGCCCGACATGGCTACACCTTC,CASSPRGFARHGYTF
TRBV12-3/TRBV12-4,-,-,TRBJ2-5,TGTGCCAGCAGTTTATACACCCAAGAGACCCAGTACTTC,CASSLYTQETQYF
TRBV19,TRBD1,once,TRBJ1-6,TGTGCCACCGCGGAGGACAGGGGGCCTCCACCCCTCCACTTT,CATAEDRGPPPLHF
TRBV29-1,-,few,TRBJ2-7,TGCAGCGTTGGGGGGGGCGGAGACGAGCAGTACTTC,CSVGGGGDEQYF
TRBV30,-,-,TRBJ1-4,TGTGCCTGGAGTCCACACAGTTCAACTAATGAAAAACTGTTTTTT,CAWSPHSSTNEKLFF
TRBV28,-,-,TRBJ2-7,TGTGCCAGCAGCCAGACCTACGAGCAGTACTTC,CASSQTYEQYF
TRBV5-4,-,-,TRBJ2-5,TGTGCCAGCAGCTTGGGACCGCCATTGGAGACCCAGTACTTC,CASSLGPPLETQYF
TRBV27,TRBD2,-,TRBJ2-3,TGTGCCAGCAGTCTCTCTAGCGGGGGGCCAGATACGCAGTATTTT,CASSLSSGGPDTQYF
TRBV27,-,-,TRBJ2-6,TGTGCCAGCAGTCCACCGGGTCGGGGGACCAACGTCCTGACTTTC,CASSPPGRGTNVLTF
TRBV28,-,once,TRBJ1-5,TGTGCCAGCAGTTTAGTCGGACACAGCAATCAGCCCCAGCATTTT,CASSLVGHSNQPQHF